This T cell receptor (beta chain) stems from a study (dated by TCRdb to 2016 to 2018). The receptor library was made with RT-PCR. The run used an Illumina MiSeq. TCRdb reprocessing: public reads trimmed at Q25 with fastp, clones called with MiXCR, in-frame beta chains kept. Each entry merges the rows of one CDR3 protein and shows their most common DNA and genes. The sample contains more than 600,000 distinct CDR3 sequences, around 14% of them found a single time. The ten largest clones add up to around 3.3% of the sample. As for this clonotype: It lacks a known antigen. The junction does not match germline at one end; this may be a read error.

The germline V gene (reference sequence) yields DFQATT for CDR1 and SNEGSKA for CDR2. From the cysteine through the phenylalanine, the CDR3 covers 11 amino acids. The retained sequence is limited to the CDR3, 33 bases, with the frame set at the first base. Sequenced sample: memory CD4+ T cells from blood. The chain couples TRBV20-1 to TRBJ2-2; no D gene call is confident. The origin of this receptor is a female donor in good health, serving as a healthy control. The sequenced DNA is TGCAGTGCTAGAGAGCCCGGAGAGCTGTTTTTT. It translates as CSAREPGELFF.